These 18 T cell receptor beta chains came from one sample sequenced in a study of blood T cell repertoires in COVID-19. Profiled with immunoSEQ multiplex PCR; TCRdb holds only in-frame clones, not every one. The sample holds just over 20,000 clones, just over 85% seen once. Sequenced sample: peripheral blood. The receptors here all came from a man in his forties or fifties with active COVID-19.

The chain combines TRBV10-3 with TRBJ2-1, with a tentative D call TRBD2 (5 bases). Looked up from germline, CDR1 is ENHRY and CDR2 is SYGVKD. This CDR3 region has 13 residues. V lost 10 bases to trimming and J lost 8 bases, with 18 bases between them. CDR3 in DNA: TGTGCCAATACGGGATCCCCCTTTGATGAGCAGTTCTTC. This translates into CANTGSPFDEQFF.

The gene calls are TRBV15 and TRBJ1-4; the D gene is possibly TRBD1 (5 bases). Per germline, CDR1 LNHNV and CDR2 YYDKDF (reference sequence). V lost 1 base to trimming and J lost 7 bases, with 10 bases between them. This CDR3 has 14 residues. Written as DNA, the CDR3 is TGTGCCACCAGCAGAGGGAGGGGAGGTGAAAAACTGTTTTTT. This sequence encodes CATSRGRGGEKLFF.

The chain joins TRBV18 to TRBJ1-2; tentatively, D is TRBD1 (5 bases). The CDR3 spans 14 residues. Germline V gene data show CDR1 as KGHSH and CDR2 as LQKENI. The V and J ends lost 2 bases and 4 bases respectively, with 11 bases between them. CDR3 region: CASSPGQGGYGYTF. The DNA of the CDR3 is TGTGCCAGCTCACCAGGTCAGGGAGGCTATGGCTACACCTTC.

The chain carries TRBV7-2 and TRBJ2-5; TRBD2 aligns across 8 bases. This CDR3 is built from 15 residues. J was trimmed by 4 bases and V by 5 bases; bases with no gene match: 9. Germline lookup yields CDR1 SGHTA and CDR2 FQGNSA. Written as DNA, the CDR3 is TGTGCCAGCAGCCCCCAGCGGGGGAACTTAGAGACCCAGTACTTC. This gives the protein CASSPQRGNLETQYF.

The rearrangement links TRBV12-3 or TRBV12-4 to TRBJ1-2; 9 bases are shared with TRBD1. CDR3 length: 13 residues. The J segment lost 3 bases and the V segment lost 6 bases, leaving 2 bases of the junction unmatched. The CDR3 is CASRRTGDYGYTF. The CDR3 region has the DNA TGTGCCAGCAGGCGGACAGGGGACTATGGCTACACCTTC.

This clone came up once. J is TRBJ1-2 and V is TRBV18; D is unclear. The CDR3 spans 14 residues. Between the trimmed V and J ends, which lost 0 bases and 7 bases, there was a span of 12 bases. Germline V gene sequence: CDR1 KGHSH, CDR2 LQKENI. CDR3 sequence (DNA): TGTGCCAGCTCACCACCGGCAGGCCCTGGTGGCTACACCTTC. Its translation: CASSPPAGPGGYTF.

This chain uses TRBV5-4 with TRBJ1-6, with D uncertain. Looked up from germline, CDR1 is SGHNT and CDR2 is YYREEE (reference sequence). This CDR3 contains 16 residues. Between the trimmed V and J ends, which lost 4 bases and 1 base, there was a span of 12 bases. This chain's CDR3 is CASSATTDSYNSPLHF. DNA of the CDR3: TGTGCCAGCAGCGCGACAACGGATTCCTATAATTCACCCCTCCACTTT.

The rearrangement uses TRBV7-6 and TRBJ1-1; 7 bases fit TRBD1. Germline V gene sequence: CDR1 SGHVS, CDR2 FNYEAQ. The trim removed 0 bases at V and 4 bases at J, leaving 5 bases unmatched. The CDR3 is 15 residues long. The CDR3 here is CASSLAYRGVTEAFF. The CDR3 DNA reads as TGTGCCAGCAGCTTAGCCTACAGGGGTGTCACTGAAGCTTTCTTT.

V gene TRBV11-2 combines with J gene TRBJ2-5; D might be TRBD2 (7 bases). The J call may be incorrect, as the DNA end agrees better with TRBJ2-7. CDR1 SGHAT and CDR2 FQNNGV come from the germline V gene. The CDR3 is 15 residues long. CDR3 coding DNA: TGTGCCAGCAGCCAACTTAGGGGGGGCTCCTACGAGCAGTACTTC. This sequence encodes CASSQLRGGSYEQYF.

The chain is built from TRBV6-5 and TRBJ1-2, with 9 bases lining up with TRBD1. CDR3 size: 16 residues. The V gene's germline CDR1 is MNHEY and CDR2 SVGAGI. The V gene end was trimmed by 0 bases and the J gene end by 4 bases; junction bases not matched to a gene: 6. In nucleotides, the CDR3 is TGTGCCAGCAGTTACTCTTACAGGGGGCATGGCTATGGCTACACCTTC. It codes for CASSYSYRGHGYGYTF.

This clone is labeled medium-sized. V usage is TRBV12-5 and J usage is TRBJ1-6; a weak D match, TRBD1 (5 bases). The ends were cut back, 7 bases at V and 2 bases at J, with 12 bases in the middle. This CDR3 comprises 15 residues. CDR1 LGHNT and CDR2 FRNRAP come from the germline V gene. Here the CDR3 reads CASAQEGPYNSPLHF. The CDR3 coding sequence is TGTGCTAGTGCTCAGGAGGGGCCCTATAATTCACCCCTCCACTTT.

The V call is TRBV30, the J call TRBJ2-1; D may be TRBD2 (6 bases). There are 10 residues in the CDR3. Looked up from germline, CDR1 is GTSNPN and CDR2 is SVGIG (reference sequence). V lost 5 bases and J 8 bases, leaving 7 bases between the germline ends. For the CDR3, the DNA is TGTGCCTGGGGGGACTATGAGCAGTTCTTC. Translating gives CAWGDYEQFF.

This chain's CDR3 is CASSQVSPIGEGYGYTF. DNA of the CDR3: TGTGCCAGCAGCCAAGTTTCTCCGATTGGGGAGGGGTATGGCTACACCTTC. V is TRBV14 and J is TRBJ1-2; D is possibly TRBD1 (5 bases). V was pared by 1 base and J by 5 bases, with 20 bases between. The length of the CDR3 is 17 residues. Germline V CDR1 and CDR2: SGHDN, FVKESK.

The chain is built from TRBV3-1 (or the pseudogene TRBV3-2) and TRBJ1-1, with D unclear. This CDR3 region has 12 residues. CDR1 and CDR2 from the germline V gene are LGHDT and YNNKEL (reference sequence). The V end was cut by 6 bases, the J end by 5 bases, with 10 bases between. This CDR3 reads CASRGVGTEAFF. DNA of the CDR3: TGTGCCAGCAGGGGCGTAGGTACTGAAGCTTTCTTT.

This clone was seen only once. The chain couples TRBV6-4 to TRBJ2-2; 10 nucleotides match TRBD1. This CDR3 has 17 residues. The V and J ends lost 5 bases and 6 bases, in that order; junction bases with no gene match: 12. Germline V gene lookup returns CDR1 MRHNA and CDR2 SNTAGT. Here the CDR3 DNA reads TGTGCCAGCAGTCTAACTCCCGGGACAGGGGATGCCGGGGAGCTGTTTTTT. Translated, it gives CASSLTPGTGDAGELFF.

The chain couples TRBV7-9 to TRBJ2-2, with D unresolved. V lost 6 bases and J lost 4, with 9 bases in between. The CDR3 is 13 amino acids. CDR1 SEHNR and CDR2 FQNEAQ come from the germline V gene (reference sequence). In DNA, the CDR3 is TGTGCCAGCAGGCGACTTGGCACCGGGGAGCTGTTTTTT. This sequence encodes CASRRLGTGELFF.

The rearrangement joins TRBV29-1 to TRBJ2-1; 8 nucleotides match TRBD2. The CDR3 is 13 residues long. Germline V gene data show CDR1 as SQVTM and CDR2 as ANQGSEA. V was clipped by 4 bases and J by 4 bases; unmatched bases: 3. The CDR3 DNA reads TGCAGCGTTGTAAGCGGGGGATACAATGAGCAGTTCTTC. Amino acid sequence: CSVVSGGYNEQFF.

This CDR3 is CASSPTPDRVGNEQFF. The CDR3 nucleotides are TGCGCCAGCAGCCCGACCCCTGACAGGGTCGGGAATGAGCAGTTCTTC. The rearrangement links TRBV5-1 to TRBJ2-1; 7 bases are a match to TRBD1. The CDR3 loop spans 16 amino acids. The V gene's germline CDR1 is SGHRS and CDR2 YFSETQ. V dropped 4 bases and J dropped 7; count of bases not matched to a gene: 14.